This paragraph covers one TCR beta chain sequence. Antigen: not known. Germline-derived CDR1 and CDR2 are SQVTM and ANQGSEA. The trim removed 6 bases at V and 0 bases at J, leaving 13 bases unmatched. The CDR3 runs 18 residues. The data derive from a study of shared clonotypes between healthy human individuals. Cells designated naive CD8 were CD45RO-negative and were positively selected for CCR7, with terminally differentiated effector memory CD45RA+ cells excluded. Study results and limitations: Shared clonotypes across all four donors exceeded non-shared ones in generation probability. When naive CD4 clonotypes were compared across a few donors, approximately 4.9% were shared. Larger estimated richness was generally recorded for naive subsets relative to memory subsets.

The authors distributed each subset's genomic DNA evenly over several immunoSEQ plates. Data came from immunoSEQ multiplex PCR; TCRdb stores just in-frame clones and leaves some out. The sample gives 800,000 or so clones, 90% to 98% of which show up once; about 0.25% is in the top ten. The receptor was derived from a man younger than 40 in good health. Sequencing was done on a sample of naive CD8+ T cells sorted from blood. The V call is TRBV29-1, the J call TRBJ2-7; 14 nucleotides agree with TRBD2. The DNA of the CDR3 is TGCAGCGTGGCGACGGGACTAGCGGGAGTCGGGGTCTCCTACGAGCAGTACTTC. It yields the protein CSVATGLAGVGVSYEQYF.